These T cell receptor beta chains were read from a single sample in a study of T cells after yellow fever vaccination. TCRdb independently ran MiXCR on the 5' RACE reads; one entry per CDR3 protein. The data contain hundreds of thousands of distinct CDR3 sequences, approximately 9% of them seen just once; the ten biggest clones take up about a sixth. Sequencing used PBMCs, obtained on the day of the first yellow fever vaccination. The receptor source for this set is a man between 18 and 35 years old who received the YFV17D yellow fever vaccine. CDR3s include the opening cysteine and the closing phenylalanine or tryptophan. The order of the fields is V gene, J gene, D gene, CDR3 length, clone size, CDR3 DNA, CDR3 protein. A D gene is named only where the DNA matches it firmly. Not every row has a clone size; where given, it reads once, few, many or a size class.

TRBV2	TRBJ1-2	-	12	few	TGTGCCAGCAGTGAACAGTATCGCGGCTACACCTTC	CASSEQYRGYTF
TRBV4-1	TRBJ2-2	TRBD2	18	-	TGCGCCAGCAGCCAAGCGCCCAGCGGGGGGGCGAACACCGGGGAGCTGTTTTTT	CASSQAPSGGANTGELFF
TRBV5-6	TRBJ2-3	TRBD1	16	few	TGTGCCAGCAGCTTCCGGGACAGGGGTCCTTCAGATACGCAGTATTTT	CASSFRDRGPSDTQYF
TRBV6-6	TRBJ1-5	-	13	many	TGTGCCAGCAGTCGTCGGAGCAATCAGCCCCAGCATTTT	CASSRRSNQPQHF
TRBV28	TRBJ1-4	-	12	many	TGTGCCAGCAGTTCGTCACATCGGAAACTGTTTTTT	CASSSSHRKLFF
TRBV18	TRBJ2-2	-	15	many	TGTGCCAGCTCACCCTCGGGACAGAACACCGGGGAGCTGTTTTTT	CASSPSGQNTGELFF
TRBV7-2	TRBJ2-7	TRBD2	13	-	TGTGCCAGCAGCCGGGAGGACCAAGGCGAGCAGTACTTC	CASSREDQGEQYF
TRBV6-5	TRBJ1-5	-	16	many	TGTGCCAGCAGTTCTAGAGGTCCCCAAAGCAATCAGCCCCAGCATTTT	CASSSRGPQSNQPQHF
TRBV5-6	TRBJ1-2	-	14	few	TGTGCCAGCAGCGAAGAATGGGGGGAGTATGGCTACACCTTC	CASSEEWGEYGYTF
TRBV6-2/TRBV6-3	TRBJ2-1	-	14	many	TGTGCCAGCACCTGGGACGAGCGATACAATGAGCAGTTCTTC	CASTWDERYNEQFF
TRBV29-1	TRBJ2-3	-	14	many	TGCAGCGTTGATTTGGGGTCAGCCACAGATACGCAGTATTTT	CSVDLGSATDTQYF